This entry lists 31 T cell receptor beta chains sequenced from one sample in a study of T cells after posttransplantation cyclophosphamide. Clones were read by immunoSEQ multiplex PCR, and TCRdb kept only the in-frame ones, dropping some. The sample consists of approximately 30,000 clones, about 89% of them appearing once. The naive gate required viable CD3+CD4+ or CD3+CD8+ cells with CCR7+CD45RA+CD45RO-CD95-CD27+CD28+ phenotype. The sample consisted of naive CD4+ T cells sorted from PBMCs. The receptors originated from a woman aged 60-70 years in good health, CMV-negative, and a related stem cell transplant donor.

This clone was detected only once. The chain's CDR3 is CASSILAGVEGGEQFF. DNA of the CDR3: TGTGCCAGTAGTATACTAGCGGGAGTCGAAGGCGGGGAGCAGTTCTTC. V is TRBV19 and J is TRBJ2-1, with 10 bases lining up with TRBD2. J lost 10 bases, V lost 2 bases, and 11 bases had no gene match. This CDR3 is built from 16 residues. The germline gives CDR1 LNHDA, CDR2 SQIVND (reference sequence).

This clone appeared a single time. This sequence joins TRBV5-1 and TRBJ2-1, with 10 bases fitting TRBD1. The V gene's germline CDR1 is SGHRS and CDR2 YFSETQ. V lost 5 bases, J lost 7 bases, and 12 bases stayed unmatched. The CDR3 contains 16 residues. CDR3 DNA: TGCGCCAGCAGTCCCGGGGGGACAGGGGAATGGAATGAGCAGTTCTTC. This codes for CASSPGGTGEWNEQFF.

This rearrangement joins TRBV28 to TRBJ2-5; D is ambiguous. TRBJ2-7 matches the DNA end more closely, so the J call is doubtful. Looked up from germline, CDR1 is MDHEN and CDR2 is SYDVKM. The CDR3 sequence is 13 residues long. The CDR3 region has the DNA TGTGCCAGCACCACCCGTATTCGCAACGAGCAGTACTTC. The encoded protein is CASTTRIRNEQYF.

This chain uses TRBV10-2 with TRBJ2-1, with D hard to call. Trimming shortened V by 3 bases and J by 0 bases, and 9 bases separated the two germline ends. CDR3 length: 15 amino acids. In germline, CDR1 is WSHSY, CDR2 SAAADI. Written as DNA, the CDR3 is TGCGCCAGCAGTGAACAGCTTAGCTCCTACAATGAGCAGTTCTTC. This gives the protein CASSEQLSSYNEQFF.

This chain uses TRBV11-2 with TRBJ1-1; the D is unclear. Per germline, CDR1 SGHAT and CDR2 FQNNGV. V dropped 8 bases and J dropped 2 bases, with 15 bases sitting between them. The CDR3 has 14 amino acids. The CDR3 sequence is CASLYTTANTEAFF. Here the CDR3 DNA reads TGTGCCAGCCTCTATACTACGGCAAACACTGAAGCTTTCTTT.

A note on this clone: The junction and the germline gene differ at one end; a read error may be behind it. Within the sample, other DNA sequences also encode this same CDR3. The CDR3 DNA reads TGTGCCAGCAGTTTACGGGGTGGTTTCTATAATTCCCCCCTCCACTTT. Its protein is CASSLRGGFYNSPLHF. This chain uses TRBV28 with TRBJ1-6, with D unclear. Germline values: CDR1 MDHEN, CDR2 SYDVKM. CDR3 length: 16 residues.

The CDR3 DNA sequence: TGTGCCAGCTCTCCTGCGTACGAGCAGTACTTC. This encodes CASSPAYEQYF. This chain connects TRBV18 to TRBJ2-7; D unresolved. The V gene's germline CDR1 is KGHSH and CDR2 LQKENI. Trimming took off 6 bases at V and 4 bases at J, with 7 bases between the two ends. The CDR3 spans 11 residues.

This chain connects TRBV28 to TRBJ2-3; possibly TRBD1 for D (5 bases). In germline, CDR1 is MDHEN, CDR2 SYDVKM. CDR3 size: 15 residues. Trimming stripped 3 bases from V and 4 bases from J, with 14 bases between. CDR3 DNA sequence: TGTGCCAGCAGTTTTCAAAGGGGCGCTCCAGATACGCAGTATTTT. Translated: CASSFQRGAPDTQYF.

The CDR3 protein is CASSLGHQETQYF. The DNA for the CDR3 is TGTGCCAGCAGCTTAGGGCATCAAGAGACCCAGTACTTC. The chain joins TRBV7-2 to TRBJ2-5; D is unclear. In germline, CDR1 is SGHTA, CDR2 FQGNSA. The CDR3 runs 13 residues. V lost 1 base and J lost 2, with 5 bases in between.

The rearrangement links TRBV29-1 to TRBJ2-5, with 7 bases fitting TRBD2. Germline trimming cut 4 bases from V and 1 base from J; bases unmatched to any gene: 0. Germline assignment: CDR1 SQVTM and CDR2 ANQGSEA. The CDR3 extends over 12 amino acids. CDR3 DNA sequence: TGCAGCGTTGGGGGGGGCCAAGAGACCCAGTACTTC. This encodes CSVGGGQETQYF.

A single count supports this clone. CDR3 protein: CASSDGGAGTDTQYF. The CDR3 nucleotides are TGCGCCAGCAGTGATGGGGGGGCTGGCACAGATACGCAGTATTTT. The chain links TRBV10-1 to TRBJ2-3; tentative D call: TRBD2 (7 bases). V dropped 3 bases and J dropped 1 base, with 11 bases sitting between them. The CDR3 runs 15 residues. Germline-derived CDR1 and CDR2 are WNHNN and SYGVQD (reference sequence).

V usage is TRBV19 and J usage is TRBJ2-1, with D tentatively TRBD1 (6 bases). Germline V gene sequence: CDR1 LNHDA, CDR2 SQIVND (reference sequence). This CDR3 comprises 16 residues. V was clipped by 9 bases and J by 4 bases, with 22 bases between them. The CDR3 sequence is CASTSRGRGPYNEQFF. The DNA of the CDR3 is TGTGCCAGCACCTCCCGTGGCAGGGGCCCTTACAATGAGCAGTTCTTC.

The chain joins TRBV7-8 to TRBJ2-3; D perhaps matches TRBD2 (7 bases). The CDR3 runs to 13 residues. The germline V gene encodes CDR1 SGHVS and CDR2 FQNEAQ. The V end lost 4 bases, the J end lost 5 bases, and 10 bases lay between the germline ends. The chain's CDR3 is CASSSGEGDTQYF. For the CDR3, the DNA is TGTGCCAGCAGCTCAGGGGAGGGAGATACGCAGTATTTT. The whole variable domain, filled in from reference TRBV7-8 and TRBJ2-3, reads GAGVSQSPRYKVAKRGQDVALRCDPISGHVSLFWYQQALGQGPEFLTYFQNEAQLDKSGLPSDRFFAERPEGSVSTLKIQRTQQEDSAVYLCASSSGEGDTQYFGPGTRLTVL.

This chain joins TRBV7-6 and TRBJ2-7, with TRBD1 matching over 8 bases. Germline CDR1 reads SGHVS; CDR2 reads FNYEAQ. The CDR3 is 15 residues long. With V trimmed by 4 bases and J by 2 bases, 7 bases remained unmatched. The CDR3 bases are TGTGCCAGCAGCTCCACTACAGGGGGTACCTACGAGCAGTACTTC. Protein product: CASSSTTGGTYEQYF.

The chain employs TRBV19 and TRBJ1-2; 7 nucleotides match TRBD1. Germline CDR1 and CDR2: LNHDA and SQIVND (reference sequence). The CDR3 spans 15 residues. With 6 bases clipped from V and 2 bases from J, the junction kept 9 bases outside the gene matches. The CDR3 region is CASSLAPGQNYGYTF. The CDR3, as DNA: TGTGCCAGTAGCCTCGCCCCGGGACAGAACTATGGCTACACCTTC.

This chain connects TRBV9 to TRBJ1-1; 10 bases line up with TRBD1. The CDR3 has 13 amino acids. CDR1 is SGDLS and CDR2 is YYNGEE in the germline V gene. Trimming took 3 bases from V and 8 from J; bases not matched to a gene: 4. The CDR3 region has the DNA TGTGCCAGCAGCGATCGGGACAGGGGAGAAGCTTTCTTT. Protein product: CASSDRDRGEAFF.

The rearrangement uses TRBV27 and TRBJ2-5, with TRBD2 identical over 10 bases. J gave up 3 bases and V 6 bases, and 1 base lay outside the gene matches. The germline CDR1 and CDR2 sequences are MNHEY and SMNVEV (reference sequence). There are 13 residues in the CDR3. The CDR3 DNA reads TGTGCCAGCAGAGCGGGGGGGGAAGAGACCCAGTACTTC. Encoded protein: CASRAGGEETQYF.

The CDR3 region has the DNA TGTGCCAGCAGCTTAGGGTCCGGGGGGGACCAGCCCCAGCATTTT. Translating it yields CASSLGSGGDQPQHF. This chain connects TRBV7-9 to TRBJ1-5; perhaps TRBD1 as D (5 bases). Per germline, CDR1 SEHNR and CDR2 FQNEAQ (reference sequence). This CDR3 spans 15 amino acids. Trimming pared 1 base from V and 7 bases from J, leaving 14 bases between.

The CDR3 DNA is TGTGCCAGCAGCCCTTGGGGTCGGACTAGCGGGAAGATCACAGATACGCAGTATTTT. Translation gives CASSPWGRTSGKITDTQYF. This chain links TRBV9 with TRBJ2-3; 12 bases are a match to TRBD2. V lost 4 bases, J lost 2 bases, and 14 bases stayed unmatched. The CDR3 loop spans 19 amino acids. Germline V lookup: CDR1 SGDLS, CDR2 YYNGEE.

The chain has TRBV4-2 and TRBJ1-1, with 8 positions matching TRBD1. The CDR3 consists of 16 residues. V lost 3 bases, J lost 2 bases, and 8 bases stayed unmatched. The germline CDR1 and CDR2 sequences are LGHNA and YNFKEQ. The CDR3 sequence: CASSQEWTGYNTEAFF. CDR3 nucleotide sequence: TGTGCCAGCAGCCAGGAATGGACAGGGTATAACACTGAAGCTTTCTTT.

In regard to this clone: One end of the junction does not line up with germline, which may come from a read error. The J gene is TRBJ1-4, the V gene TRBV7-7, with TRBD1 matching 8 bases. The CDR3 is made up of 13 amino acids. From germline, CDR1 is SSHAT and CDR2 FNYEAQ (reference sequence). Here the CDR3 reads CASSPGQGEKLFF. In DNA form, the CDR3 reads TGTGCTAGCAGCCCCGGACAGGGCGAAAAACTGTTTTTT.

V is TRBV7-9 and J is TRBJ1-1; D unresolved. The V gene's germline CDR1 is SEHNR and CDR2 FQNEAQ (reference sequence). The CDR3 is made up of 13 amino acids. Trimming removed 4 bases at V and 10 bases at J, with 16 bases between. CDR3 in DNA: TGTGCCAGCAGCTCCCGTGGAGGCCAGAGAGCTTTCTTT. Its protein is CASSSRGGQRAFF.

The V and J genes are TRBV7-2 and TRBJ2-3, with 8 positions matching TRBD2. V gave up 5 bases and J gave up 1 base; unmatched junction bases: 14. CDR3 length: 18 residues. Germline loops: CDR1 SGHTA, CDR2 FQGNSA. The chain's CDR3 is CASSPFGLAAKGTDTQYF. In DNA form, the CDR3 reads TGTGCCAGCAGCCCCTTCGGACTAGCCGCTAAAGGCACAGATACGCAGTATTTT.

The V call is TRBV4-2, the J call TRBJ1-3, with D tentatively TRBD1 (6 bases). V shed 3 bases and J shed 0 bases, with 15 bases lying between them. Germline V CDR1 and CDR2: LGHNA, YNFKEQ. This CDR3 comprises 17 residues. The CDR3 protein is CASSQNNRVFSGNTIYF. As DNA, the CDR3 is TGTGCCAGCAGCCAGAATAACAGGGTATTCTCTGGAAACACCATATATTTT.

The chain couples TRBV10-3 to TRBJ1-2; tentatively, D is TRBD1 (5 bases). The CDR3 runs 16 residues. Germline CDR1 is ENHRY and CDR2 is SYGVKD. The V gene lost 0 bases and the J gene lost 4 bases, with 15 bases spanning the gap. The chain's CDR3 is CAISESTADSTYGYTF. The CDR3 bases are TGTGCCATCAGTGAGTCAACGGCAGACAGCACCTATGGCTACACCTTC.

This clone was detected once. This rearrangement joins TRBV28 to TRBJ1-5; 7 bases agree with TRBD1. V lost 5 bases and J lost 2; bases outside the gene matches: 6. CDR1 and CDR2 from the germline V gene are MDHEN and SYDVKM. The CDR3 runs 15 residues. CDR3 loop: CASSPPTGGNQPQHF. CDR3 DNA: TGTGCCAGCAGTCCTCCCACAGGGGGCAATCAGCCCCAGCATTTT.

The J gene is TRBJ2-7, the V gene TRBV5-4; 9 bases line up with TRBD1. Germline V CDR1 and CDR2: SGHNT, YYREEE (reference sequence). V shed 3 bases, J shed 3 bases, and the junction held 4 bases outside the gene matches. The CDR3 is 14 residues long. CDR3 sequence reads: CASSSTGGGYEQYF. The CDR3 DNA is TGTGCCAGCAGCTCCACAGGGGGCGGCTACGAGCAGTACTTC.

V and J are TRBV7-3 and TRBJ2-7, with TRBD2 matching over 11 bases. V shed 4 bases, J shed 7 bases, and the junction held 6 bases outside the gene matches. This CDR3 region has 14 residues. Germline CDR1 SGHTA, CDR2 FQGTGA. This CDR3 is CASSWTSGSKEQYF. In DNA, the CDR3 is TGTGCCAGCAGCTGGACTAGCGGGTCGAAGGAGCAGTACTTC.

CDR3 sequence (DNA): TGCGCCAGCAGCCAACCCGACAGGAACACTGAAGCTTTCTTT. It encodes CASSQPDRNTEAFF. J is TRBJ1-1 and V is TRBV4-3, with D possibly TRBD1 on 5 matching bases. Deletions cut 2 bases from V and 1 base from J, with 8 bases between. Germline values: CDR1 LGHNA, CDR2 YSLEER. The CDR3 covers 14 residues.

The V call is TRBV27, the J call TRBJ2-1; 10 bases map to TRBD2. The trim removed 3 bases at V and 0 bases at J, leaving 8 bases unmatched. This CDR3 contains 18 residues. Per the germline V gene, CDR1 is MNHEY and CDR2 is SMNVEV (reference sequence). The CDR3: CASSFRGSGGNSYNEQFF. CDR3 nucleotide sequence: TGTGCCAGCAGTTTCCGGGGTAGCGGGGGGAACTCCTACAATGAGCAGTTCTTC.

The chain recombines TRBV13 with TRBJ2-1, with 9 bases identical to TRBD1. Looked up from germline, CDR1 is PRHDT and CDR2 is FYEKMQ (reference sequence). The trim removed 5 bases at V and 0 bases at J, leaving 8 bases unmatched. The CDR3 has 17 residues. The CDR3 sequence: CASSANRGLPSYNEQFF. CDR3 in DNA: TGTGCCAGCAGCGCAAACAGGGGGCTCCCCTCCTACAATGAGCAGTTCTTC.